These T cell receptor beta chains were read from a single sample in a study of control samples from healthy donors and cancer patients. The table came from immunoSEQ multiplex PCR; TCRdb's copy has only in-frame clones and leaves some out. The sample consists of about 160,000 clones, 94% of them appearing once. Sample: PBMCs. The receptors shown here come from a man in his 60s with colorectal cancer. Both conserved end residues are part of each CDR3. Fields, in order: V gene, J gene, clone size, D gene, CDR3 protein, CDR3 DNA. D genes are given only for firm matches. Size tells how often a clone was seen (once, few, many) or the class of an expanded clone, and some rows leave it out.

V: TRBV6-5; J: TRBJ2-5; size: NA; D: TRBD1; CDR3: CATQGQGAGEETQYF; DNA: TGTGCCACCCAAGGACAGGGGGCGGGTGAGGAGACCCAGTACTTC
V: TRBV30; J: TRBJ2-3; size: NA; D: TRBD1; CDR3: CAWSLKLGQGPDTQYF; DNA: TGTGCCTGGAGTTTGAAACTGGGACAGGGGCCAGATACGCAGTATTTT
V: TRBV6-5; J: TRBJ1-2; size: NA; D: NA; CDR3: CASSYSRGKGGYTF; DNA: TGTGCCAGCAGTTACTCGCGGGGCAAGGGGGGCTACACCTTC
V: TRBV6-5; J: TRBJ1-6; size: NA; D: NA; CDR3: CASSVTSYNSPLHF; DNA: TGTGCCAGCTCTGTGACAAGTTATAATTCACCCCTCCACTTT
V: TRBV5-6; J: TRBJ2-7; size: NA; D: NA; CDR3: CASSLGGYTYEQYF; DNA: TGTGCCAGCAGCTTGGGGGGTTACACCTACGAGCAGTACTTC
V: TRBV27; J: TRBJ1-4; size: NA; D: NA; CDR3: CASSLRGLLNEKLFF; DNA: TGTGCCAGCAGTTTGAGGGGACTCCTTAATGAAAAACTGTTTTTT
V: TRBV27; J: TRBJ1-2; size: NA; D: NA; CDR3: CASRDSYGYTF; DNA: TGTGCCAGCAGGGACAGCTATGGCTACACCTTC
V: TRBV14; J: TRBJ1-1; size: NA; D: TRBD1; CDR3: CASSQDRGAGTEAFF; DNA: TGTGCCAGCAGCCAAGACAGGGGGGCTGGAACTGAAGCTTTCTTT
V: TRBV12-3/TRBV12-4; J: TRBJ1-5; size: few; D: NA; CDR3: CASSRDWSQPQHF; DNA: TGTGCCAGCAGCAGGGATTGGAGTCAGCCCCAGCATTTT
V: TRBV7-8; J: TRBJ1-4; size: NA; D: NA; CDR3: CASSLERGEKLFF; DNA: TGTGCCAGCAGCTTAGAACGCGGGGAAAAACTGTTTTTT
V: TRBV5-4; J: TRBJ1-1; size: NA; D: NA; CDR3: CASRSAGVLGTEAFF; DNA: TGTGCCAGCAGGTCGGCGGGGGTGCTGGGAACTGAAGCTTTCTTT
V: TRBV28; J: TRBJ1-1; size: NA; D: TRBD1; CDR3: CASRLSTGIAEAFF; DNA: TGTGCCAGCAGACTATCGACAGGGATAGCTGAAGCTTTCTTT
V: TRBV19; J: TRBJ2-1; size: NA; D: TRBD2; CDR3: CATSSLGLAGNEQFF; DNA: TGTGCCACCTCCAGTTTGGGGCTAGCGGGCAATGAGCAGTTCTTC
V: TRBV7-2; J: TRBJ2-5; size: NA; D: TRBD1; CDR3: CASSFQTGKETQYF; DNA: TGTGCCAGCAGCTTCCAGACAGGGAAAGAGACCCAGTACTTC
V: TRBV24-1; J: TRBJ1-1; size: NA; D: NA; CDR3: CATSDSGGSGTEAFF; DNA: TGTGCCACCAGTGATTCCGGCGGCTCGGGCACTGAAGCTTTCTTT
V: TRBV7-2; J: TRBJ1-1; size: NA; D: NA; CDR3: CASKRGGNTEAFF; DNA: TGTGCCAGCAAGAGGGGAGGTAACACTGAAGCTTTCTTT
V: TRBV6-4; J: TRBJ2-3; size: NA; D: TRBD2; CDR3: CASSARWTGGSTDTQYF; DNA: TGTGCCAGCAGTGCCCGTTGGACGGGGGGAAGCACAGATACGCAGTATTTT
V: TRBV6-1; J: TRBJ1-1; size: NA; D: NA; CDR3: CASSELQGNTEAFF; DNA: TGTGCCAGCAGTGAACTTCAGGGGAACACTGAAGCTTTCTTT
V: TRBV7-2; J: TRBJ2-7; size: NA; D: NA; CDR3: CASSLLGFNEQYF; DNA: TGTGCCAGCAGCTTATTAGGGTTTAACGAGCAGTACTTC
V: TRBV24-1; J: TRBJ1-2; size: NA; D: TRBD1; CDR3: CATSDHPTGDYGYTF; DNA: TGTGCCACCAGTGACCATCCGACAGGGGACTATGGCTACACCTTC
V: TRBV27; J: TRBJ2-7; size: few; D: TRBD1; CDR3: CASSLKAGGYNEQYF; DNA: TGTGCCAGCAGTTTAAAGGCAGGGGGCTACAACGAGCAGTACTTC
V: TRBV6-5; J: TRBJ2-3; size: NA; D: NA; CDR3: CASREQVSTDTQYF; DNA: TGTGCCAGCAGGGAGCAGGTTAGCACAGATACGCAGTATTTT